Presented here are 16 T cell receptor beta chains from one specimen sequenced in a study of blood T cells in healthy people across ages. Primed by a sample-barcoded 5' primer and a J-beta primer mix, a second PCR proceeded for about 6 to 11 cycles. Via MiXCR, TCRdb re-called the 5' RACE reads, giving one row per CDR3 protein. The sample records some 760,000 distinct CDR3 sequences, more than 20% being singletons. The data also belong to a second study, concerning T cells of mothers and their children.

Sequencing was done on a sample of blood. These TCRs come from a boy younger than 18 in good health.

The V and J genes are TRBV21-1 and TRBJ2-1; the DNA was not used to check the table's D call, TRBD2. TRBV21-1 is classified as a pseudogene. The CDR3 is 20 residues long. The CDR3, as DNA: TGTGCCAGCAGCAAAATTGGCGGGAGGGCCGGGCTTAACTCCTACAATGAGCAGTTCTTC. It encodes CASSKIGGRAGLNSYNEQFF.

The V call is TRBV12-3 or TRBV12-4, the J call TRBJ1-2; TRBD1 matches 7 bases. This CDR3 contains 19 residues. V trimming: 2 bases; J trimming: 8 bases; junction bases outside the gene matches: 23. DNA of the CDR3: TGTGCCAGCAGTTTAAGTGTATGGATGGACCTTACAGGGGATGGCGGCTACACCTTC. Its translation is CASSLSVWMDLTGDGGYTF.

This clonotype occurred a few times. The gene calls are TRBV7-9 and TRBJ1-2; weak D call: TRBD1 (5 bases). Looked up from germline, CDR1 is SEHNR and CDR2 is FQNEAQ (reference sequence). V lost 1 base and J 8 bases, leaving 8 bases between the germline ends. The CDR3 is 12 amino acids. The CDR3 protein is CASSLGDSGYTF. CDR3 nucleotides: TGTGCCAGCAGCTTAGGGGACTCGGGCTACACCTTC. Combining the CDR3 with reference TRBV7-9 and TRBJ1-2 gives the whole variable domain DTGVSQNPRHKITKRGQNVTFRCDPISEHNRLYWYRQTLGQGPEFLTYFQNEAQLEKSRLLSDRFSAERPKGSFSTLEIQRTEQGDSAMYLCASSLGDSGYTFGSGTRLTVV.

The chain links TRBV6-1 to TRBJ1-5, with 7 nucleotides matching TRBD1. This CDR3 has 14 residues. V trimming: 5 bases; J trimming: 0 bases; junction bases outside the gene matches: 1. Germline loops: CDR1 MNHNS, CDR2 SASEGT. CDR3 nucleotides: TGTGCCAGCAGTCAGGGGGATAGCAATCAGCCCCAGCATTTT. Amino acids: CASSQGDSNQPQHF.

This clonotype was seen only once. The chain employs TRBV20-1 and TRBJ2-3; tentatively, D is TRBD1 or TRBD2 (6 bases each). The germline V gene encodes CDR1 DFQATT and CDR2 SNEGSKA (reference sequence). CDR3 size: 12 residues. Trimming left V 5 bases short and J 9 bases short, with 15 bases between. The CDR3 sequence: CSAGLGGATQYF. Written as DNA, the CDR3 is TGCAGTGCTGGCCTCGGGGGCGCCACGCAGTATTTT.

A remark on this clonotype: The germline gene is not matched at one end of the junction; a read error may be the cause. The chain uses TRBV27 and TRBJ1-2; D call uncertain. CDR1 and CDR2 (germline): MNHEY, SMNVEV (reference sequence). The length of the CDR3 is 13 residues. The DNA of the CDR3 is TGTGCCAGCAGTTCGCCGGGAAACTATGGCTGCACCTTC. Translating gives CASSSPGNYGCTF.

V and J are TRBV4-1 and TRBJ1-4; D possibly corresponds to TRBD1 (6 bases). Deletions cut 1 base from V and 6 bases from J, with 15 bases between. From germline, CDR1 is MGHRA and CDR2 YSYEKL. This CDR3 spans 16 amino acids. CDR3: CASSQAYAGHDEKLFF. CDR3 sequence (DNA): TGCGCCAGCAGCCAAGCTTACGCGGGACACGATGAAAAACTGTTTTTT.

The chain carries TRBV10-3 and TRBJ2-3, with 9 bases lining up with TRBD1. CDR1 and CDR2 from the germline V gene are ENHRY and SYGVKD. V gave up 7 bases and J gave up 0 bases; unmatched junction bases: 5. The CDR3 is made up of 15 amino acids. CDR3 protein: CAINGQGKSTDTQYF. The CDR3 DNA reads as TGTGCCATCAACGGACAGGGGAAGAGCACAGATACGCAGTATTTT.

The table lists this clonotype with a few counts. This chain connects TRBV10-3 to TRBJ2-1; 7 nucleotides agree with TRBD2. Unmatched junction bases numbered 11, after V lost 6 bases and J lost 3 bases. The CDR3 is 16 amino acids. Looked up from germline, CDR1 is ENHRY and CDR2 is SYGVKD. The CDR3 sequence is CAIRAEQAGFYNEQFF. DNA for the CDR3: TGTGCCATCAGAGCAGAACAAGCGGGGTTCTACAATGAGCAGTTCTTC.

In this sample, this clonotype turned up a few times. V gene TRBV29-1 combines with J gene TRBJ1-1, with D unclear. This CDR3 contains 13 residues. V gave up 5 bases and J gave up 0 bases, with 10 bases separating them. The germline V gene encodes CDR1 SQVTM and CDR2 ANQGSEA. The CDR3 DNA is TGCAGCGTTTCCTTGCCCCTGAACACTGAAGCTTTCTTT. Amino acid sequence: CSVSLPLNTEAFF.

This rearrangement joins TRBV18 to TRBJ2-7; tentative D call: TRBD1 (5 bases). V was pared by 5 bases and J by 2 bases, with 10 bases between. The CDR3 spans 13 residues. CDR1 and CDR2 (germline): KGHSH, LQKENI. CDR3 region: CASSSDTTYEQYF. CDR3 sequence (DNA): TGTGCCAGCTCATCGGACACCACCTACGAGCAGTACTTC.

The chain has TRBV5-1 and TRBJ1-2, with D possibly being TRBD1 (5 bases). The V gene's germline CDR1 is SGHRS and CDR2 YFSETQ. The CDR3 length is 14 residues. The V end was cut by 3 bases, the J end by 4 bases, with 13 bases between. The CDR3 DNA follows: TGCGCCAGCAGCTCGACGGGGGGTCTCTATGGCTACACCTTC. It specifies CASSSTGGLYGYTF.

This clonotype came up many times. The chain is built from TRBV7-9 and TRBJ2-7; 8 nucleotides agree with TRBD1. This CDR3 region has 14 residues. V gave up 5 bases and J gave up 2 bases; unmatched junction bases: 5. Germline assignment: CDR1 SEHNR and CDR2 FQNEAQ (reference sequence). The CDR3 DNA sequence: TGTGCCAGCAGCCACCGGGACAGGCCCTACGAGCAGTACTTC. Translated, it gives CASSHRDRPYEQYF.

This clonotype came up a few times. The chain joins TRBV25-1 to TRBJ2-7; D gene unclear. Germline lookup yields CDR1 MGHDK and CDR2 SYGVNS. The CDR3 totals 13 residues. The V and J ends lost 6 bases and 3 bases respectively, with 12 bases between them. The CDR3 DNA sequence: TGTGCCAGCAGCTGGGCGGATGACTACGAGCAGTACTTC. It codes for CASSWADDYEQYF.

The gene calls are TRBV29-1 and TRBJ1-1; no reliable D call. The CDR3 sequence is 10 residues long. In germline, CDR1 is SQVTM, CDR2 ANQGSEA. The V end was cut by 5 bases, the J end by 8 bases, with 9 bases between. The CDR3 loop reads CSVSGREAFF. The CDR3 bases are TGCAGCGTTAGTGGCAGGGAAGCTTTCTTT.

This clonotype was recorded a few times. The chain is built from TRBV20-1 and TRBJ2-5; 12 nucleotides agree with TRBD2. The CDR3 length is 14 residues. V trimming: 6 bases; J trimming: 2 bases; junction bases outside the gene matches: 4. Germline V gene sequence: CDR1 DFQATT, CDR2 SNEGSKA (reference sequence). The CDR3 nucleotides read TGCAGTGCCCTGACTAGCGGGGGTCAAGAGACCCAGTACTTC. It specifies CSALTSGGQETQYF.